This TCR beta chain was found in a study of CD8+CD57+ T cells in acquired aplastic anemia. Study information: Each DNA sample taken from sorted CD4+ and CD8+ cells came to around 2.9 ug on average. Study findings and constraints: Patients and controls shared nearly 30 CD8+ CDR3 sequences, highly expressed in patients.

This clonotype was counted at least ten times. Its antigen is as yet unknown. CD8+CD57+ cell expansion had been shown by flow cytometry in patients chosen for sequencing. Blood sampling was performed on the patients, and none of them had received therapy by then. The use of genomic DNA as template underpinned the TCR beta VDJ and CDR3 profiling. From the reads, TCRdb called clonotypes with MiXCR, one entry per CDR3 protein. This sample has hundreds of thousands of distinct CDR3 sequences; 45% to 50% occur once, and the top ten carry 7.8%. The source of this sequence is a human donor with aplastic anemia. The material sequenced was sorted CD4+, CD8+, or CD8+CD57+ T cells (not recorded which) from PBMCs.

CDR3 sequence (DNA): TGCAGTGCTAGAGATGGGGAGACCCAGTACTTC. This translates into CSARDGETQYF. V and J are TRBV20-1 and TRBJ2-5, with no clear D. This CDR3 spans 11 amino acids. Germline V gene lookup returns CDR1 DFQATT and CDR2 SNEGSKA (reference sequence). V was shortened by 0 bases and J by 5 bases, with 4 bases between the two germline ends.